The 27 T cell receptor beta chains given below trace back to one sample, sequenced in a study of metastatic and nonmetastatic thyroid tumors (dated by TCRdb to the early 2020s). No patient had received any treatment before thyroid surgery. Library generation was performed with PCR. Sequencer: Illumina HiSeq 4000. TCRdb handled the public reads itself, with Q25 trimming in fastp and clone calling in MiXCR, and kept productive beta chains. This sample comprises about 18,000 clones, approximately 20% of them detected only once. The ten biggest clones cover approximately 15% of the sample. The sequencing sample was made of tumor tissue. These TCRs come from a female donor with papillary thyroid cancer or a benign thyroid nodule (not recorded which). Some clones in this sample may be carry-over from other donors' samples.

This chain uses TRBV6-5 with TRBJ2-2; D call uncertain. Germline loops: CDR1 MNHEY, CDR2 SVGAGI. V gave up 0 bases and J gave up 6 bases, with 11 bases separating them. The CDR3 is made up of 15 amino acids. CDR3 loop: CASSYSPKVAGELFF. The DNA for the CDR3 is TGTGCCAGCAGTTACTCTCCCAAGGTCGCCGGGGAGCTGTTTTTT.

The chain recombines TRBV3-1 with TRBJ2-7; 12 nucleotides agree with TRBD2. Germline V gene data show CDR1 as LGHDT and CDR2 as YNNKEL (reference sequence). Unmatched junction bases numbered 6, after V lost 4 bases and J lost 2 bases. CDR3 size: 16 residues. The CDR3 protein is CASSLRTSGAAYEQYF. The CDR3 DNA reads TGTGCCAGCAGCCTTCGGACTAGCGGGGCCGCCTACGAGCAGTACTTC.

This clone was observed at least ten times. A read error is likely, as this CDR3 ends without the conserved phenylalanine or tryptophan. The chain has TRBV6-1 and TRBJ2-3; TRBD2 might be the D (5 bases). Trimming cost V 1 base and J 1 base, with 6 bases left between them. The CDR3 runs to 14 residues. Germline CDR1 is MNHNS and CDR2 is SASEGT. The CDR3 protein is CASSEGSGTDTQYL. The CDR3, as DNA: TGTGCCAGCAGTGAAGGTAGCGGCACAGATACGCAGTATCTT.

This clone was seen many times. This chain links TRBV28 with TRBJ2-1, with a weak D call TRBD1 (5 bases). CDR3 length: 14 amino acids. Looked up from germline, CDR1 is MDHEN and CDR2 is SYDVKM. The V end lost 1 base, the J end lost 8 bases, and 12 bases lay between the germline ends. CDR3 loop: CASSLYRRQHEQFF. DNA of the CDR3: TGTGCCAGCAGTTTATACCGCCGACAGCATGAGCAGTTCTTC.

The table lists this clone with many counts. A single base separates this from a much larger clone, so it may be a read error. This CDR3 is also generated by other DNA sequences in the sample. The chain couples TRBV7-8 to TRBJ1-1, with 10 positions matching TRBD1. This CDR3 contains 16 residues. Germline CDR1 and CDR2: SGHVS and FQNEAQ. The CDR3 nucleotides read TGTGCCAGCAGCTTGGGGACAGGGGCTTCGAACACTGAAGCCTTCTTT. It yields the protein CASSLGTGASNTEAFF.

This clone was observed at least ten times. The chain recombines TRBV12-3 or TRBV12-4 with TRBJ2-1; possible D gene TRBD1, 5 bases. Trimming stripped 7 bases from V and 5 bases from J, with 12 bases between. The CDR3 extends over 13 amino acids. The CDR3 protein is CASTRLGDNEQFF. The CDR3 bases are TGTGCCAGCACCCGCCTAGGGGACAATGAGCAGTTCTTC.

In DNA, the CDR3 is TGTGCCAGCAGCTTAGCATCTAGCGGGGCCTACGAGCAGTACTTC. It codes for CASSLASSGAYEQYF. V usage is TRBV7-2 and J usage is TRBJ2-7, with 9 bases identical to TRBD2. Germline V gene sequence: CDR1 SGHTA, CDR2 FQGNSA. The CDR3 contains 15 residues. V lost 0 bases to trimming and J lost 2 bases; unmatched junction nucleotides: 2.

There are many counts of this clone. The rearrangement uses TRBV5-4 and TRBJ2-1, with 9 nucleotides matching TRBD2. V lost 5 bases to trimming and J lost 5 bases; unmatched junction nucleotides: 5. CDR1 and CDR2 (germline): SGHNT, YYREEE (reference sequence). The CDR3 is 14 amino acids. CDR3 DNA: TGTGCCAGCAGAAGCGGGAGGTACGACAATGAGCAGTTCTTC. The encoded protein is CASRSGRYDNEQFF.

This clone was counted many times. CDR3 sequence (DNA): TGTGCCAGCAGCTTAAATCCCCTTCTGACTGGATCTGAAGCTTTCTTT. Translation: CASSLNPLLTGSEAFF. The rearrangement uses TRBV11-1 and TRBJ1-1; unclear D gene. The V end lost 2 bases, the J end lost 6 bases, and 19 bases lay between the germline ends. Germline values: CDR1 SGHAT, CDR2 FQDESV (reference sequence). This CDR3 has 16 amino acids.

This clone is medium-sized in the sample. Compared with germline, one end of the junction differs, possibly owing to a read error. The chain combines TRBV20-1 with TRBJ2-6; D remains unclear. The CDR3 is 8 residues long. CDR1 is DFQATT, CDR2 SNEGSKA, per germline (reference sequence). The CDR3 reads CSAPRQPF. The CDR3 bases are TGCAGTGCCCCTCGCCAGCCTTTC.

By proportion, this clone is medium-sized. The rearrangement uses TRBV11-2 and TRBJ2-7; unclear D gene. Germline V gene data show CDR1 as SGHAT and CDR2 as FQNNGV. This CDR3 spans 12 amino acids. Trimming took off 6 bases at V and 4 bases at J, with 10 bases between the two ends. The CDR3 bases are TGTGCCAGCAGTTCCGGGCCTTACGAGCAGTACTTC. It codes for CASSSGPYEQYF.

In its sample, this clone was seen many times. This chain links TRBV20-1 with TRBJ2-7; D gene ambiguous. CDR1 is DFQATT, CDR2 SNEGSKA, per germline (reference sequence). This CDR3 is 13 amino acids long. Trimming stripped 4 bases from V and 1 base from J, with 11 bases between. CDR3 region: CSAKPTGSYEQYF. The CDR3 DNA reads TGCAGTGCTAAGCCGACGGGTTCCTACGAGCAGTACTTC.

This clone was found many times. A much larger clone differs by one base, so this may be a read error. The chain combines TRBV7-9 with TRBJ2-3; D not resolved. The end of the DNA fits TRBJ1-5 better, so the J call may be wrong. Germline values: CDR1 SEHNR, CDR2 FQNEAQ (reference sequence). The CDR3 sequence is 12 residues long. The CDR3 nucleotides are TGTGCCAGCAGCTTAGCCGGAGATACGCAGCATTTT. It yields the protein CASSLAGDTQHF.

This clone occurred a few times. CDR3 amino acids: CAGDSGRGNEKLFF. Written as DNA, the CDR3 is TGTGCCGGTGACTCCGGGAGGGGGAATGAAAAACTGTTTTTT. V usage is TRBV6-1 and J usage is TRBJ1-4; D might be TRBD1 (6 bases). The CDR3 contains 14 residues. Germline loops: CDR1 MNHNS, CDR2 SASEGT. V shed 11 bases and J shed 5 bases, with 18 bases lying between them.

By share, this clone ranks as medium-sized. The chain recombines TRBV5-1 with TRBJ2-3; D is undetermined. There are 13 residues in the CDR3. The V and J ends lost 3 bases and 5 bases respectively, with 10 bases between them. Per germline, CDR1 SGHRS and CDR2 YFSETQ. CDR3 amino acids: CASSSFTGDTQYF. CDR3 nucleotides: TGCGCCAGCAGCTCATTTACCGGAGATACGCAGTATTTT.

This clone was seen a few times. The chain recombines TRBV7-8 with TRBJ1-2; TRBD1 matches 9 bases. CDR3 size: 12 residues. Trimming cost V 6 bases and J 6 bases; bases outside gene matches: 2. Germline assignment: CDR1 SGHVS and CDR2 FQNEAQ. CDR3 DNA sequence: TGTGCCAGCAGACGGACAGGGGATGGCTACACCTTC. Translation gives CASRRTGDGYTF. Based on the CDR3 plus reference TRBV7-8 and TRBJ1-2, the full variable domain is GAGVSQSPRYKVAKRGQDVALRCDPISGHVSLFWYQQALGQGPEFLTYFQNEAQLDKSGLPSDRFFAERPEGSVSTLKIQRTQQEDSAVYLCASRRTGDGYTFGSGTRLTVV.

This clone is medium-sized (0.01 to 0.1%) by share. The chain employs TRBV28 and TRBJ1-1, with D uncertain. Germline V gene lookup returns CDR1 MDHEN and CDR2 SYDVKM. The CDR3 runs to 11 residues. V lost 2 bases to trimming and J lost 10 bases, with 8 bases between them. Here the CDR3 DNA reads TGTGCCAGCAGTTTAGGACTTCGAGCTTTCTTT. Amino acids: CASSLGLRAFF.

CDR3 sequence (DNA): TGTGCCAGCAGTGACACGAACACCGGGGAGCTGTTTTTT. Encoded protein: CASSDTNTGELFF. V and J are TRBV28 and TRBJ2-2; D is unclear. Trimming shortened V by 5 bases and J by 0 bases, and 4 bases separated the two germline ends. The CDR3 has 13 residues. Germline CDR1 MDHEN, CDR2 SYDVKM. The whole variable domain, remainder taken from reference TRBV28 and TRBJ2-2, is DVKVTQSSRYLVKRTGEKVFLECVQDMDHENMFWYRQDPGLGLRLIYFSYDVKMKEKGDIPEGYSVSREKKERFSLILESASTNQTSMYLCASSDTNTGELFFGEGSRLTVL.

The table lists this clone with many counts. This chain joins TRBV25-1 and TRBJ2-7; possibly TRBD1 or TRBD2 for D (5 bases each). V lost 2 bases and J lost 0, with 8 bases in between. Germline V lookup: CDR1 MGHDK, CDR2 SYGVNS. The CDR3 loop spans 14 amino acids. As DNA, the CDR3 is TGTGCCAGCAGTGAAGGGACGGGCTCCTACGAGCAGTACTTC. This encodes CASSEGTGSYEQYF.

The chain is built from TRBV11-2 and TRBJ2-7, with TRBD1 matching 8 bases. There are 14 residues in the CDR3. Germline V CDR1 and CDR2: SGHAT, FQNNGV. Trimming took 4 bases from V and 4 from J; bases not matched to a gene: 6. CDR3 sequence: CASSYRTGTYEQYF. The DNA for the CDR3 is TGTGCCAGCAGCTATAGGACAGGGACATACGAGCAGTACTTC.

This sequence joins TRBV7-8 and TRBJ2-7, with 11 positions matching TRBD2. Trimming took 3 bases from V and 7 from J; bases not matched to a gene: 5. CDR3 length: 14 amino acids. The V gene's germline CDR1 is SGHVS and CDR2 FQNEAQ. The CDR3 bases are TGTGCCAGCAGCTTGGGGACTAGCGGCGTTGAGCAGTACTTC. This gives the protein CASSLGTSGVEQYF.

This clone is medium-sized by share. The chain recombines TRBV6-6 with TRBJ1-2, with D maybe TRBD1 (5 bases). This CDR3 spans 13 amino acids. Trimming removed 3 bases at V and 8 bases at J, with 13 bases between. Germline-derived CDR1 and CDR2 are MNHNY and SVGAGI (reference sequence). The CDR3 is CASSYSDIKGYTF. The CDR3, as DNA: TGTGCCAGCAGTTATTCGGACATAAAGGGCTACACCTTC.

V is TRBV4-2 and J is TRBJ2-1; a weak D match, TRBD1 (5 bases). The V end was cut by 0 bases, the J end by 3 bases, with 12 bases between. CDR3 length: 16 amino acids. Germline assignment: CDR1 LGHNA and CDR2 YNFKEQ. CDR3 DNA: TGTGCCAGCAGCCAAGATGGAGAAGGGGACTACAATGAGCAGTTCTTC. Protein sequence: CASSQDGEGDYNEQFF.

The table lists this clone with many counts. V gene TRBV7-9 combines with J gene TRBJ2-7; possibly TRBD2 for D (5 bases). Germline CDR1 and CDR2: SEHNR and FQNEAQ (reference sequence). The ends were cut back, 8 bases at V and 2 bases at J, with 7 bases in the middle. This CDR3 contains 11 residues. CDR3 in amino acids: CASSTTYEQYF. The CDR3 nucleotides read TGTGCCAGCTCGACTACCTACGAGCAGTACTTC.

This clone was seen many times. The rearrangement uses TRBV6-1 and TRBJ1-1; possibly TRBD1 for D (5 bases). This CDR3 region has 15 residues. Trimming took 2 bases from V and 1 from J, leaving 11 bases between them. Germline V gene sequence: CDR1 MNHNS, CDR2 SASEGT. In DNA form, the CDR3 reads TGTGCCAGCAGTGAAAGGCGGGGGAGGAACACTGAAGCTTTCTTT. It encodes CASSERRGRNTEAFF.

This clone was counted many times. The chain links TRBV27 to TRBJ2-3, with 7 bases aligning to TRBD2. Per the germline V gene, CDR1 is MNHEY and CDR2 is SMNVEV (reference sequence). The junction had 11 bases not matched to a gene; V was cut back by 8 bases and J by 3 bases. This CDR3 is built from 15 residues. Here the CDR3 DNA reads TGTGCCAGCCTTAAAAGCGGGAAAGAGACAGATACGCAGTATTTT. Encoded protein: CASLKSGKETDTQYF.

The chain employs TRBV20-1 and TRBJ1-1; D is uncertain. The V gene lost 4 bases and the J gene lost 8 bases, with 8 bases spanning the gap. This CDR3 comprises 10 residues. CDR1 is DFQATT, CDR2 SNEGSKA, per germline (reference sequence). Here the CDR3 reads CSATAAEAFF. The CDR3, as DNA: TGCAGTGCTACCGCGGCAGAAGCTTTCTTT.